This T cell receptor beta chain was observed in a study of graft-versus-host responses after intestinal transplantation. Looking at the study overall: Each recipient received a multivisceral, liver-intestinal, or isolated intestinal graft. The whole recipient group had anti-thymocyte globulin induction followed by tacrolimus and steroids for two to four years. Study results and limitations: With peak circulating GvH clone levels came an association with early post-transplant HvG declines. Recipient marrow showed GvH clones, some seen first in ileum or blood.

A word on this clone: Its specificity is unknown.

After removal of 6 bases from V and 6 bases from J, the junction contained 8 bases not matched to a gene. CDR3 length: 14 amino acids. The germline V gene encodes CDR1 LNHDA and CDR2 SQIVND (reference sequence). Clones were read by immunoSEQ multiplex PCR, and TCRdb kept only the in-frame ones, dropping some. The data hold approximately 86,000 clones, with 91% observed a single time. The source of this sequence is a human donor who received an intestinal transplant. The V gene is TRBV19, the J gene TRBJ1-5, with TRBD1 identical over 7 bases. Sequenced material: unstimulated CD4+ T cells sorted from spleen or lymph node cells, taken before intestinal transplant. The CDR3 nucleotides read TGTGCCAGTAGAGAGGGGGCGTGGGGTCAGCCCCAGCATTTT. It translates to CASREGAWGQPQHF.